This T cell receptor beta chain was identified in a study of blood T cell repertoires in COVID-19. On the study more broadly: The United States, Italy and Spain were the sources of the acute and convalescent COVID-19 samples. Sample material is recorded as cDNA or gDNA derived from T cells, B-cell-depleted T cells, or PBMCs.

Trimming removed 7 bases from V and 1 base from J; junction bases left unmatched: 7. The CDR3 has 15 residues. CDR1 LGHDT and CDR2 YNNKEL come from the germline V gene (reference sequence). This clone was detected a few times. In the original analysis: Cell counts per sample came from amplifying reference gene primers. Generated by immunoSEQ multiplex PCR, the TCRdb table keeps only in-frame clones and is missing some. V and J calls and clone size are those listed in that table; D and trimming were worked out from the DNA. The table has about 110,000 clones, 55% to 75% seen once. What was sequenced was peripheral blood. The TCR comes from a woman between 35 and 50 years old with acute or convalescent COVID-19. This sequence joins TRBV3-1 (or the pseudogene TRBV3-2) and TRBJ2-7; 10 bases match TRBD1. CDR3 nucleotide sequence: TGTGCCAGCACCAGGGGGGGACAGGGGTCCTACGAGCAGTACTTC. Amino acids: CASTRGGQGSYEQYF.